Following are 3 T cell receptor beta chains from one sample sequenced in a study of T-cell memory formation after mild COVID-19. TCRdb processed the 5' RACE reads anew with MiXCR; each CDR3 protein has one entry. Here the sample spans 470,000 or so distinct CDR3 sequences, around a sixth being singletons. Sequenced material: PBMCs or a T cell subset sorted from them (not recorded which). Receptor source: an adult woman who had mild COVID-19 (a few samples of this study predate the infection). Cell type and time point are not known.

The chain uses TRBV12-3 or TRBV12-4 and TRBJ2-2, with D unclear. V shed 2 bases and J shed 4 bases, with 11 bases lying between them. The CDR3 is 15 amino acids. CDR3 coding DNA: TGTGCCAGCAGTTTATGGGGTGTGAGCACCGGGGAGCTGTTTTTT. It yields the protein CASSLWGVSTGELFF.

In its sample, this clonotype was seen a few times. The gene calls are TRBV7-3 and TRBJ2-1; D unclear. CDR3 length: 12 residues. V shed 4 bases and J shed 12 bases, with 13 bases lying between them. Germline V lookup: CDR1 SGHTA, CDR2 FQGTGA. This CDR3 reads CASSSYNGWQFF. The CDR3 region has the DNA TGTGCCAGCAGCTCGTACAATGGTTGGCAGTTCTTC.

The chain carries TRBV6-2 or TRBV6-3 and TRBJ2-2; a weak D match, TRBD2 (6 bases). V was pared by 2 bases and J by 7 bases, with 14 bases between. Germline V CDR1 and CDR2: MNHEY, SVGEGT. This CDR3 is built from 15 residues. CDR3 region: CASSYLGGISGELFF. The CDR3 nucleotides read TGTGCCAGCAGTTACCTGGGCGGGATTAGCGGGGAGCTGTTTTTT.